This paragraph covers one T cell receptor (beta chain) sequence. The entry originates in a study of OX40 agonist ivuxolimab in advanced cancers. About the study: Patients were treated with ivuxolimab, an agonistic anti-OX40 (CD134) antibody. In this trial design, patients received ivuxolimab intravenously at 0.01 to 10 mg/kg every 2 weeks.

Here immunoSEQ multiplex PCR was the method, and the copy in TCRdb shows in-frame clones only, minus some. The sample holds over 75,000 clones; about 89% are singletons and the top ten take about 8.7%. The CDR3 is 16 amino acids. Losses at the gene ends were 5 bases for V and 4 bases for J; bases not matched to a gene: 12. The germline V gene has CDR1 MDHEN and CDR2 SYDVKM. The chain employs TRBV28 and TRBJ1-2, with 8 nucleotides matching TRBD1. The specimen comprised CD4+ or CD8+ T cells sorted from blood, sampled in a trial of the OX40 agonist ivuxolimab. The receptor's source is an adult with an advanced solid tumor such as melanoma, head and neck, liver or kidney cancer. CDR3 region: CASSRPPDRARYGYTF. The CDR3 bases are TGTGCCAGCAGTAGGCCCCCGGACAGGGCCCGCTATGGCTACACCTTC.